This is a list of T cell receptor beta chains from one sample in a study of cytomegalovirus exposure and HLA in healthy donors. This table comes from immunoSEQ multiplex PCR, and its TCRdb copy is limited to in-frame clones, with some not included. The sample contains 160,000 or so clones, over 70% of which appear only once. The specimen sequenced was PBMCs. These receptors were collected from a man between 45 and 60 years old in good health and CMV-seropositive. Each CDR3 is given with its conserved first and last residue. D genes are given only for firm matches. Clone size is shown for a subset of rows, as once, few, many or a class of expanded clone.

J: TRBJ1-1; D: -; size: -; V: TRBV30; DNA: TGTGCCTGGAGTCCTTGGAGTAACACTGAAGCTTTCTTT; CDR3: CAWSPWSNTEAFF
J: TRBJ2-7; D: TRBD1; size: -; V: TRBV19; DNA: TGTGCCAGTAGTAGGCAGGGGGCCTACGAGCAGTACTTC; CDR3: CASSRQGAYEQYF
J: TRBJ1-4; D: -; size: -; V: TRBV7-8; DNA: TGTGCCAGCAGCTTGTCGGAGGCAGGGGTTGAAAAACTGTTTTTT; CDR3: CASSLSEAGVEKLFF
J: TRBJ2-1; D: -; size: -; V: TRBV25-1; DNA: TGTGCCAGCAGCCTGACAGGCCCGGCTTACAATGAGCAGTTCTTC; CDR3: CASSLTGPAYNEQFF
J: TRBJ2-6; D: -; size: -; V: TRBV14; DNA: TGTGCCAGCAGCCCCCTGGGGCAGGGTTGGCGCTCTGGGGCCAACGTCCTGACTTTC; CDR3: CASSPLGQGWRSGANVLTF
J: TRBJ2-5; D: TRBD2; size: -; V: TRBV28; DNA: TGTGCCAGCAGTCCTAGCGGGAGACGGCGCTCGGAGACCCAGTACTTC; CDR3: CASSPSGRRRSETQYF
J: TRBJ2-2; D: -; size: -; V: TRBV9; DNA: TGTGCCAGCAGCGTAGTAGGGGCCGTGAACACCGGGGAGCTGTTTTTT; CDR3: CASSVVGAVNTGELFF
J: TRBJ1-2; D: -; size: -; V: TRBV6-1; DNA: TGTGCCAGCAGGCAGGGTTTAGTGAATGGCTACACCTTC; CDR3: CASRQGLVNGYTF
J: TRBJ1-5; D: -; size: -; V: TRBV2; DNA: TGTGCCAGCAGTGAGGGGCTACTTTATCAGCCCCAGCATTTT; CDR3: CASSEGLLYQPQHF
J: TRBJ2-7; D: -; size: -; V: TRBV19; DNA: TGTGCCAGTAGTACGACCCCCGGGAGCAAAGGCTACGAGCAGTACTTC; CDR3: CASSTTPGSKGYEQYF
J: TRBJ2-3; D: TRBD1; size: -; V: TRBV18; DNA: TGTGCCAGCTCACCACAGACAGGGATCGCAGATACGCAGTATTTT; CDR3: CASSPQTGIADTQYF
J: TRBJ1-1; D: -; size: -; V: TRBV28; DNA: TGTGCCACTGGGTTGACAGCCATGAACACTGAAGCTTTCTTT; CDR3: CATGLTAMNTEAFF
J: TRBJ2-7; D: -; size: -; V: TRBV2; DNA: TGTGCCAGCACCGTTGGCAGGAGGTACGAGCAGTACTTC; CDR3: CASTVGRRYEQYF
J: TRBJ2-1; D: -; size: -; V: TRBV7-8; DNA: TGTGCCAGCAGCTTAGGCAGGGCCCTCTACAATGAGCAGTTCTTC; CDR3: CASSLGRALYNEQFF
J: TRBJ1-5; D: TRBD1; size: -; V: TRBV5-8; DNA: TGTGCCAGCAGCCTTGGACAGGAGTCCAATCAGCCCCAGCATTTT; CDR3: CASSLGQESNQPQHF
J: TRBJ1-1; D: TRBD1; size: -; V: TRBV5-1; DNA: TGCGCCAGCAGGCCCGGGACAGGGAACACTGAAGCTTTCTTT; CDR3: CASRPGTGNTEAFF
J: TRBJ1-2; D: -; size: -; V: TRBV9; DNA: TGTGCCAGCACCGGGGCGGCGAAGACAGGCTATGGCTACACCTTC; CDR3: CASTGAAKTGYGYTF
J: TRBJ2-7; D: TRBD1; size: -; V: TRBV7-3; DNA: TGTGCCAGCAGCTTAACCCCCGGGACAGGATTCTACGGGCAGTACTTC; CDR3: CASSLTPGTGFYGQYF
J: TRBJ1-3; D: -; size: -; V: TRBV6-5; DNA: TGTGCCAGCAGTTCGATACTCGGAAACACCATATATTTT; CDR3: CASSSILGNTIYF
J: TRBJ1-4; D: -; size: -; V: TRBV2; DNA: TGTGCCAGCAGTTCGCCTCGAGGGCGTCTTAGGGGGGAAAAACTGTTTTTT; CDR3: CASSSPRGRLRGEKLFF
J: TRBJ2-1; D: TRBD2; size: -; V: TRBV11-2; DNA: TGTGCCAGCAGCTTAGGGGGGAGCGGGAGGGCCCACAATGAGCAGTTCTTC; CDR3: CASSLGGSGRAHNEQFF
J: TRBJ2-7; D: -; size: -; V: TRBV19; DNA: TGTGCCAGTAGTAAGGTGGGACTGTTCTCCTACGAGCAGTACTTC; CDR3: CASSKVGLFSYEQYF
J: TRBJ2-7; D: TRBD2; size: -; V: TRBV9; DNA: TGTGCCAGCAGCGCCGGGGGGGGGAGTCTCAACGAGCAGTACTTC; CDR3: CASSAGGGSLNEQYF
J: TRBJ1-4; D: -; size: -; V: TRBV5-1; DNA: TGCGCCAGCAGCTTGGAGGGGCCAGGCGGAGACAGTGAAAAACTGTTTTTT; CDR3: CASSLEGPGGDSEKLFF
J: TRBJ1-1; D: -; size: -; V: TRBV28; DNA: TGTGCCAGCAGTTTCCCCACAGGCCTAGCTTTCTTT; CDR3: CASSFPTGLAFF
J: TRBJ2-1; D: TRBD2; size: -; V: TRBV5-4; DNA: TGTGCCAGCAGGCCTAATAGCGGGAGTAACTACAATGAGCAGTTCTTC; CDR3: CASRPNSGSNYNEQFF
J: TRBJ2-1; D: -; size: once; V: TRBV29-1; DNA: TGCAGCGTTGTCGGCACCGGGACATTAAACAATGAGCAGTTCTTC; CDR3: CSVVGTGTLNNEQFF
J: TRBJ2-7; D: -; size: few; V: TRBV21-1; DNA: TGTGCCAGCAGCAAAGATTACAGGACGGAGGAGCAGTACTTC; CDR3: CASSKDYRTEEQYF
J: TRBJ2-1; D: TRBD2; size: -; V: TRBV5-1; DNA: TGCGCCAGCAGCCTCGGACTAGCGGGAGGGCCCGGGGATGAGCAGTTCTTC; CDR3: CASSLGLAGGPGDEQFF
J: TRBJ2-5; D: TRBD1; size: few; V: TRBV5-4; DNA: TGTGCCAGCAGCACGCGGACAGGGGGCAGGGAGACCCAGTACTTC; CDR3: CASSTRTGGRETQYF
J: TRBJ2-1; D: -; size: -; V: TRBV7-2; DNA: TGTGCCAGCAGCTCCCCAATCTACAATGAGCAGTTCTTC; CDR3: CASSSPIYNEQFF
J: TRBJ2-2; D: TRBD2; size: -; V: TRBV10-3; DNA: TGTGCCATCAGTGAGCTAGCGGGAGGGCCGGGCGGGGAGCTGTTTTTT; CDR3: CAISELAGGPGGELFF
J: TRBJ2-1; D: TRBD2; size: -; V: TRBV27; DNA: TGTGCCAGCAGTTCCAGGACTAGCGGGCTTTGGAATGAGCAGTTCTTC; CDR3: CASSSRTSGLWNEQFF
J: TRBJ2-3; D: TRBD2; size: -; V: TRBV11-2; DNA: TGTGCCAGCAGCTTAGGCGGGAGGGGGACAGATACGCAGTATTTT; CDR3: CASSLGGRGTDTQYF
J: TRBJ2-1; D: TRBD2; size: -; V: TRBV7-2; DNA: TGTGCCAGCAGCGACGTGGGCGGTAGACTAGCGGCCGAGCAGTTCTTC; CDR3: CASSDVGGRLAAEQFF
J: TRBJ2-7; D: -; size: -; V: TRBV6-4; DNA: TGTGCCAGTCCTACCTACGAGCAGTACTTC; CDR3: CASPTYEQYF
J: TRBJ2-2; D: -; size: few; V: TRBV5-1; DNA: TGCGCCAGCAGCTTGGTGGAGGGGGGGGAGCTGTTTTTT; CDR3: CASSLVEGGELFF
J: TRBJ2-3; D: -; size: -; V: TRBV4-3; DNA: TGCGCCAGCAGCCAAGGATCGGGGACTTACCCCGGAGGTGATACGCAGTATTTT; CDR3: CASSQGSGTYPGGDTQYF
J: TRBJ2-1; D: TRBD2; size: -; V: TRBV6-4; DNA: TGTGCCAGCAGTGACTCGACTAGCTGGCGCCTCTATAATGAGCAGTTCTTC; CDR3: CASSDSTSWRLYNEQFF
J: TRBJ2-3; D: -; size: -; V: TRBV28; DNA: TGTGCCAGCAGTTTACAACAGAACACAGATACGCAGTATTTT; CDR3: CASSLQQNTDTQYF
J: TRBJ2-7; D: TRBD2; size: -; V: TRBV7-9; DNA: TGTGCCAGCAGCTCTAGCGGGAGCGGTGGGTACGAGCAGTACTTC; CDR3: CASSSSGSGGYEQYF
J: TRBJ1-1; D: -; size: few; V: TRBV29-1; DNA: TGCAGCGTTCGACTCGTACACACTGAAGCTTTCTTT; CDR3: CSVRLVHTEAFF
J: TRBJ2-7; D: TRBD2; size: -; V: TRBV7-9; DNA: TGTGCCAGCAGCTTAAGCGGGAGATTATACGAGCAGTACTTC; CDR3: CASSLSGRLYEQYF
J: TRBJ1-1; D: TRBD1; size: once; V: TRBV9; DNA: TGTGCCAGCAGCTCCCCTCCATGGGACAGGGAGGCGAACACTGAAGCTTTCTTT; CDR3: CASSSPPWDREANTEAFF
J: TRBJ2-7; D: TRBD1; size: few; V: TRBV7-2; DNA: TGTGCCAGCAGCCCAGAGCGGACAGGGGAGCAGTACTTC; CDR3: CASSPERTGEQYF
J: TRBJ1-1; D: -; size: -; V: TRBV30; DNA: TGTGCCTGGTCCCCAGGGATTGAAGCTTTCTTT; CDR3: CAWSPGIEAFF
J: TRBJ2-5; D: -; size: -; V: TRBV28; DNA: TGTGCCAGCAGTTTCCCCCGACAGAGGGAGACCCAGTACTTC; CDR3: CASSFPRQRETQYF
J: TRBJ1-2; D: -; size: -; V: TRBV27; DNA: TGTGCCAGCAGTTCCCACAGGAAAAACTATGGCTACACCTTC; CDR3: CASSSHRKNYGYTF
J: TRBJ1-1; D: -; size: -; V: TRBV28; DNA: TGTGCCAGCAGCCCCCCGGGAGTGAACACTGAAGCTTTCTTT; CDR3: CASSPPGVNTEAFF
J: TRBJ2-7; D: TRBD1; size: -; V: TRBV6-5; DNA: TGTGCCAGCAGTTCACCGGGACAGGGTTCCTACGAGCAGTACTTC; CDR3: CASSSPGQGSYEQYF
J: TRBJ1-4; D: TRBD1; size: once; V: TRBV6-6; DNA: TGTGCCAGCAGGAGGGGGCGTGGAACTAATGAAAAACTGTTTTTT; CDR3: CASRRGRGTNEKLFF
J: TRBJ1-1; D: -; size: once; V: TRBV7-8; DNA: TGTGCCAGCGGCCATTTTAGTCGCAGGGGACGATTCGGGAACACTGAAGCTTTCTTT; CDR3: CASGHFSRRGRFGNTEAFF
J: TRBJ1-2; D: TRBD1; size: few; V: TRBV5-6; DNA: TGTGCCAGCAGCGCTGGGACAGAGAGCTATGGCTACACCTTC; CDR3: CASSAGTESYGYTF
J: TRBJ1-2; D: -; size: -; V: TRBV27; DNA: TGTGCCAGCAGTTTAAGTGAACAGACAATCTATGGCTACACCTTC; CDR3: CASSLSEQTIYGYTF
J: TRBJ1-1; D: -; size: -; V: TRBV27; DNA: TGTGCCTCCCGGGGGGCTGAAGCTTTCTTT; CDR3: CASRGAEAFF
J: TRBJ2-7; D: -; size: -; V: TRBV6-6; DNA: TGTGCCAGCAGCAAGAACCGGGACAACTACGAGCAGTACTTC; CDR3: CASSKNRDNYEQYF
J: TRBJ2-3; D: -; size: once; V: TRBV30; DNA: TGTGCCTGGAGTGTATTGTCCCCAGCGGGTACGCAGTATTTT; CDR3: CAWSVLSPAGTQYF
J: TRBJ1-6; D: TRBD1; size: -; V: TRBV6-1; DNA: TGTGCCAGCAGTGAGAGGGCGGACAGGCTAAATAATTCACCCCTCCACTTT; CDR3: CASSERADRLNNSPLHF